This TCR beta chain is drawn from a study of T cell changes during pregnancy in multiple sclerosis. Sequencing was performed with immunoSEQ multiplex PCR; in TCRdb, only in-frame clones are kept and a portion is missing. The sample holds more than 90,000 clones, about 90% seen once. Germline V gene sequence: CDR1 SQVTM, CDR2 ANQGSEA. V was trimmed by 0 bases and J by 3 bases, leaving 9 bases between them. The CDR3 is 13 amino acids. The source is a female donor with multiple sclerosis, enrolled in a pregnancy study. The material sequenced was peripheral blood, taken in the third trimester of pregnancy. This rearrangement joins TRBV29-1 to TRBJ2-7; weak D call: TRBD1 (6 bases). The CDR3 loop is CSVEEGAGYEQYF. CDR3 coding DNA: TGCAGCGTTGAAGAGGGGGCGGGCTACGAGCAGTACTTC.